Shown below are 21 T cell receptor beta chains from a single sample sequenced in a study of T-cell reconstitution after alpha-beta-depleted transplantation in children. As it was prepared, the TCRbeta library received unique molecular identifiers. TCRdb redid the calling of the PCR reads with MiXCR, one entry per CDR3 protein. The sample has 500,000 to 600,000 distinct CDR3 sequences; 32% are singletons. Sequencing was performed on PBMCs from the stem cell graft donor, taken from the stem cell graft. These receptors were taken from a human donor who donated a stem cell graft to a child with aplastic anemia.

The V and J genes are TRBV11-2 and TRBJ2-5; 14 positions agree with TRBD2. Germline V gene lookup returns CDR1 SGHAT and CDR2 FQNNGV. The V and J ends lost 1 base and 3 bases, in that order; junction bases with no gene match: 7. The CDR3 is made up of 18 amino acids. The CDR3: CASSLGGTSGSLKETQYF. The CDR3 DNA is TGTGCCAGCAGCTTAGGTGGGACTAGCGGGAGTTTAAAAGAGACCCAGTACTTC. Supplemented by reference TRBV11-2 and TRBJ2-5, the full variable domain reads EAGVAQSPRYKIIEKRQSVAFWCNPISGHATLYWYQQILGQGPKLLIQFQNNGVVDDSQLPKDRFSAERLKGVDSTLKIQPAKLEDSAVYLCASSLGGTSGSLKETQYFGPGTRLLVL.

This clonotype was seen a handful of times. The chain carries TRBV5-1 and TRBJ2-7, with 10 bases identical to TRBD1. The junction had 3 bases not matched to a gene; V was cut back by 4 bases and J by 2 bases. From germline, CDR1 is SGHRS and CDR2 YFSETQ. The CDR3 extends over 14 amino acids. This chain's CDR3 is CASSIGQGAYEQYV. Written as DNA, the CDR3 is TGCGCCAGCAGCATAGGACAGGGGGCCTACGAGCAGTACGTC.

This clonotype was seen only a few times. V and J are TRBV27 and TRBJ2-1, with unresolved D. V gave up 8 bases and J gave up 4 bases, with 9 bases separating them. The CDR3 is 12 residues long. Germline V gives CDR1 MNHEY, CDR2 SMNVEV (reference sequence). The CDR3 sequence is CASHDGYNEQFF. The CDR3 DNA sequence: TGTGCCAGCCACGACGGTTACAATGAGCAGTTCTTC.

This chain uses TRBV3-1 with TRBJ2-3; D is perhaps TRBD1 (5 bases). Germline V lookup: CDR1 LGHDT, CDR2 YNNKEL (reference sequence). This CDR3 has 17 amino acids. Trimming removed 2 bases from V and 0 bases from J, with 15 bases in between. In nucleotides, the CDR3 is TGTGCCAGCAGCCAAATCTATAGAGCAGGGAGCACAGATACGCAGTATTTT. It specifies CASSQIYRAGSTDTQYF.

The V gene is TRBV25-1, the J gene TRBJ2-1; a weak D match, TRBD2 (6 bases). CDR1 is MGHDK and CDR2 is SYGVNS in the germline V gene. The CDR3 has 17 amino acids. Trimming removed 4 bases at V and 2 bases at J, with 18 bases between. For the CDR3, the DNA is TGTGCCAGCAGTGCGGGAGTAATCCCGAGTCCCTACAATGAGCAGTTCTTC. Residues: CASSAGVIPSPYNEQFF.

A few counts support this clonotype. This chain uses TRBV20-1 with TRBJ2-7; D is unclear. CDR1 and CDR2 from the germline V gene are DFQATT and SNEGSKA (reference sequence). This CDR3 is built from 11 residues. With 7 bases removed from V and 0 bases from J, the gap between germline ends came to 7 bases. The CDR3 sequence: CSGSSSYEQYF. CDR3 DNA sequence: TGCAGTGGATCGAGCTCCTACGAGCAGTACTTC.

The CDR3 coding sequence is TGTGCCAGCAGTGAGGGGGCCCTGAACACTGAAGCTTTCTTT. It encodes CASSEGALNTEAFF. V gene TRBV2 combines with J gene TRBJ1-1, with D possibly TRBD1 on 6 matching bases. Deletions cut 3 bases from V and 0 bases from J, with 8 bases between. Germline CDR1 is SNHLY and CDR2 is FYNNEI. This CDR3 has 14 amino acids.

This clonotype has just a few counts. The gene calls are TRBV12-3 or TRBV12-4 and TRBJ2-7; TRBD1 matches 7 bases. Unmatched junction bases numbered 11, after V lost 7 bases and J lost 5 bases. This CDR3 is built from 14 residues. Written as DNA, the CDR3 is TGTGCCAGCACCACAGGACAGGCGCCCCACGAGCAGTACTTC. This sequence encodes CASTTGQAPHEQYF.

This clonotype has more than one count but fewer than ten. The chain has TRBV20-1 and TRBJ2-1, with 8 bases identical to TRBD2. Trimming removed 6 bases from V and 7 bases from J; junction bases left unmatched: 14. CDR3 size: 15 residues. CDR1 and CDR2 (germline): DFQATT, SNEGSKA (reference sequence). CDR3 DNA sequence: TGCAGTGCCACTGGGACTAGGGGCGGTACGAATGAGCAGTTCTTC. Translation gives CSATGTRGGTNEQFF.

This clonotype was counted a few times. The V gene is TRBV5-6, the J gene TRBJ1-5; 10 positions agree with TRBD1. Trimming took 2 bases from V and 6 from J; bases not matched to a gene: 14. Germline-derived CDR1 and CDR2 are SGHDT and YYEEEE. The CDR3 sequence is 18 residues long. The CDR3 nucleotides are TGTGCCAGCAGCTTCCGGGACAGGGGACATAAAGGGGTTCAGCCCCAGCATTTT. Encoded protein: CASSFRDRGHKGVQPQHF.

The rearrangement joins TRBV15 to TRBJ1-2; 7 bases agree with TRBD1. CDR3 length equals 15 residues. Germline V gene data show CDR1 as LNHNV and CDR2 as YYDKDF (reference sequence). Trimming at V came to 1 base and at J to 6 bases, leaving 8 bases not matched to a gene. CDR3 residues: CATSRALNRGNGYTF. Here the CDR3 DNA reads TGTGCCACCAGCAGAGCTCTGAACAGGGGCAATGGCTACACCTTC.

The gene calls are TRBV20-1 and TRBJ1-1, with D perhaps matching TRBD1 (5 bases). V lost 6 bases and J 0 bases, leaving 11 bases between the germline ends. CDR1 is DFQATT and CDR2 is SNEGSKA in the germline V gene (reference sequence). The CDR3 is 13 residues long. Here the CDR3 reads CSARQFLNTEAFF. CDR3 sequence (DNA): TGCAGTGCAAGACAGTTTTTGAACACTGAAGCTTTCTTT.

This clonotype showed up many times. In DNA, the CDR3 is TGTGCCAGCAGCTTCGCGGGAGGGGTGGTCTACGAGCAGTACTTC. The encoded protein is CASSFAGGVVYEQYF. The V gene is TRBV7-2, the J gene TRBJ2-7, with 9 bases that match TRBD2. After removal of 3 bases from V and 3 bases from J, the junction contained 6 bases not matched to a gene. The CDR3 runs 15 residues. CDR1 is SGHTA, CDR2 FQGNSA, per germline.

V is TRBV4-2 and J is TRBJ2-5, with 7 bases matching TRBD1. The V gene end was trimmed by 4 bases and the J gene end by 3 bases; junction bases not matched to a gene: 8. Per the germline V gene, CDR1 is LGHNA and CDR2 is YNFKEQ. The CDR3 loop spans 15 amino acids. The CDR3: CASSPSGTAKETQYF. For the CDR3, the DNA is TGTGCCAGCAGCCCGTCCGGGACAGCCAAAGAGACCCAGTACTTC.

The chain couples TRBV4-3 to TRBJ2-1, with a weak D call TRBD1 (5 bases). This CDR3 region has 15 residues. Trimming removed 1 base from V and 6 bases from J, with 13 bases in between. CDR1 and CDR2 (germline): LGHNA, YSLEER. The DNA for the CDR3 is TGCGCCAGCAGCCAAGTCCAGGGAACTGGCAATGAGCAGTTCTTC. Residues: CASSQVQGTGNEQFF.

This clonotype was recorded a few times. The DNA of the CDR3 is TGTGCCAGTGATAAAGCGGGGGGGCACTACAATGAGCAGTTCTTC. Its translation: CASDKAGGHYNEQFF. V usage is TRBV28 and J usage is TRBJ2-1; 10 positions match TRBD2. J gave up 3 bases and V 9 bases, and 8 bases lay outside the gene matches. The CDR3 is 15 residues long. The germline CDR1 and CDR2 sequences are MDHEN and SYDVKM.

This clonotype was seen a handful of times. The V and J genes are TRBV28 and TRBJ2-7; perhaps TRBD2 as D (6 bases). Germline V gene lookup returns CDR1 MDHEN and CDR2 SYDVKM. Trimming cost V 2 bases and J 0 bases, with 11 bases left between them. The CDR3 extends over 15 amino acids. The CDR3 DNA sequence: TGTGCCAGCAGTTTAAGCGGGCGAAGCTCCTACGAGCAGTACTTC. Its protein is CASSLSGRSSYEQYF.

A single count supports this clonotype. The chain combines TRBV6-2 or TRBV6-3 with TRBJ2-7; D unclear. With 7 bases removed from V and 0 bases from J, the gap between germline ends came to 10 bases. The CDR3 is made up of 13 amino acids. Germline V gene sequence: CDR1 MNHEY, CDR2 SVGEGT. CDR3 nucleotides: TGTGCCAGCACAAAGGGCGGCTCCTACGAGCAGTACGTC. Its translation: CASTKGGSYEQYV.

The chain is built from TRBV5-1 and TRBJ1-4; D uncertain. Trimming removed 2 bases from V and 0 bases from J, with 11 bases in between. The CDR3 covers 16 residues. Germline V gives CDR1 SGHRS, CDR2 YFSETQ. The CDR3 sequence is CASSFRRGATNEKLFF. DNA of the CDR3: TGCGCCAGCAGCTTTCGGAGAGGCGCAACTAATGAAAAACTGTTTTTT.

CDR3 sequence (DNA): TGTGCCAGCAGCTGGAGACAGATCTCTGGGGCCAACGTCCTGACTTTC. Translated, it gives CASSWRQISGANVLTF. The rearrangement joins TRBV7-2 to TRBJ2-6; D is perhaps TRBD1 (5 bases). With 4 bases removed from V and 0 bases from J, the gap between germline ends came to 10 bases. This CDR3 is 16 amino acids long. Looked up from germline, CDR1 is SGHTA and CDR2 is FQGNSA.

This sequence joins TRBV12-3 or TRBV12-4 and TRBJ1-4, with D uncertain. V was pared by 5 bases and J by 5 bases, with 15 bases between. The CDR3 sequence is 15 residues long. The CDR3: CASSPRVVPNEKLFF. CDR3 coding DNA: TGTGCCAGCAGTCCGAGGGTCGTTCCGAATGAAAAACTGTTTTTT.